Shown below are 15 T cell receptor beta chains from a single sample sequenced in a study of shared clonotypes between healthy human individuals. The data were produced by immunoSEQ multiplex PCR, yet TCRdb's version contains in-frame clones alone and is incomplete. The table has 190,000 or so clones, 90% to 95% seen once. Sequencing was carried out using naive CD4+ T cells sorted from blood. The subset was: CD45RA+ positively selected. These TCRs come from a woman aged 30 to 39 in good health.

The chain is built from TRBV5-1 and TRBJ2-1; D is perhaps TRBD2 (6 bases). Trimming cost V 3 bases and J 5 bases, with 15 bases left between them. Germline V lookup: CDR1 SGHRS, CDR2 YFSETQ. The CDR3 length is 15 residues. The CDR3 bases are TGCGCCAGCAGCTCTGGCGGTAGCGGCGACAATGAGCAGTTCTTC. It yields the protein CASSSGGSGDNEQFF.

As concerns this clone: Other DNA sequences from this sample encode an identical CDR3 as well. The chain recombines TRBV19 with TRBJ2-3; D is unclear. The germline gives CDR1 LNHDA, CDR2 SQIVND (reference sequence). The V end was cut by 8 bases, the J end by 1 base, with 7 bases between. This CDR3 has 12 residues. The CDR3 DNA is TGTGCCAGTTCTACAGGCACAGATACGCAGTATTTT. This encodes CASSTGTDTQYF. Filled out from reference TRBV19 and TRBJ2-3, the complete variable domain reads DGGITQSPKYLFRKEGQNVTLSCEQNLNHDAMYWYRQDPGQGLRLIYYSQIVNDFQKGDIAEGYSVSREKKESFPLTVTSAQKNPTAFYLCASSTGTDTQYFGPGTRLTVL.

The chain is built from TRBV11-2 and TRBJ2-5; 10 nucleotides align to TRBD2. With the DNA end fitting TRBJ2-7 better, the J assignment may be wrong. The CDR3 has 16 amino acids. Looked up from germline, CDR1 is SGHAT and CDR2 is FQNNGV. In DNA form, the CDR3 reads TGTGCCAGCAGCTTGCCTCTAGCGGGAGTTCGCTACGAGCAGTACTTC. Its protein product is CASSLPLAGVRYEQYF.

The gene calls are TRBV15 and TRBJ1-1, with TRBD1 matching 8 bases. The CDR3 covers 13 residues. The J segment lost 7 bases and the V segment lost 0 bases, leaving 1 base of the junction unmatched. The germline gives CDR1 LNHNV, CDR2 YYDKDF (reference sequence). CDR3 DNA: TGTGCCACCAGCAGAGATGGGACAGGTGAAGCTTTCTTT. It codes for CATSRDGTGEAFF.

The chain's CDR3 is CASSLVGLALWGEQYF. The CDR3, as DNA: TGTGCCAGCAGCTTAGTGGGGCTAGCGCTTTGGGGAGAGCAGTACTTC. The chain links TRBV7-8 to TRBJ2-7; weak D call: TRBD2 (6 bases). The CDR3 has 16 amino acids. Germline values: CDR1 SGHVS, CDR2 FQNEAQ. The V and J ends lost 1 base and 7 bases respectively, with 20 bases between them.

V gene TRBV7-9 combines with J gene TRBJ1-1; the D gene is possibly TRBD1 (5 bases). Per the germline V gene, CDR1 is SEHNR and CDR2 is FQNEAQ (reference sequence). The CDR3 length is 18 residues. Deletions cut 5 bases from V and 3 bases from J, with 25 bases between. CDR3 DNA sequence: TGTGCCAGCAGCCAGGGATTAATCAGGGAAGGAAGGCACACTGAAGCTTTCTTT. Translation: CASSQGLIREGRHTEAFF.

The chain couples TRBV2 to TRBJ1-1, with 7 bases lining up with TRBD1. Germline assignment: CDR1 SNHLY and CDR2 FYNNEI. V shed 6 bases, J shed 4 bases, and the junction held 2 bases outside the gene matches. CDR3 length equals 12 residues. The chain's CDR3 is CASRQGSTEAFF. CDR3 coding DNA: TGTGCCAGCAGACAGGGGAGCACTGAAGCTTTCTTT.

This sequence joins TRBV10-2 and TRBJ2-7; 8 bases line up with TRBD2. The germline CDR1 and CDR2 sequences are WSHSY and SAAADI. The CDR3 is 13 residues long. The junction had 6 bases not matched to a gene; V was cut back by 7 bases and J by 4 bases. CDR3 nucleotides: TGCGCCAGCAAAGCGGGGGCGAAGTACGAGCAGTACTTC. Its translation is CASKAGAKYEQYF.

This chain connects TRBV7-9 to TRBJ2-7, with D tentatively TRBD1 or TRBD2 (6 bases each). V was pared by 2 bases and J by 9 bases, with 20 bases between. Per germline, CDR1 SEHNR and CDR2 FQNEAQ (reference sequence). CDR3 length equals 15 residues. CDR3 sequence reads: CASSLPQGRKGGQYF. DNA for the CDR3: TGTGCCAGCAGCTTACCGCAGGGACGAAAGGGGGGGCAGTACTTC.

This clone was counted a single time. This chain uses TRBV5-4 with TRBJ2-7; TRBD1 matches 9 bases. From germline, CDR1 is SGHNT and CDR2 YYREEE (reference sequence). The CDR3 has 15 amino acids. Germline trimming cut 0 bases from V and 5 bases from J; bases unmatched to any gene: 6. CDR3 region: CASSLGGTGLNEQYF. The CDR3 DNA reads as TGTGCCAGCAGCTTGGGGGGGACAGGGCTGAACGAGCAGTACTTC.

This chain connects TRBV7-9 to TRBJ1-5; a weak D match, TRBD1 (5 bases). Germline-derived CDR1 and CDR2 are SEHNR and FQNEAQ (reference sequence). The CDR3 length is 15 residues. Trimming cost V 5 bases and J 3 bases, with 14 bases left between them. Here the CDR3 reads CASSLYDSPNQPQHF. Written as DNA, the CDR3 is TGTGCCAGCAGCCTTTATGACAGCCCCAATCAGCCCCAGCATTTT.

The gene calls are TRBV7-2 and TRBJ1-2; D call uncertain. Germline loops: CDR1 SGHTA, CDR2 FQGNSA. The V end was cut by 5 bases, the J end by 4 bases, with 11 bases between. The CDR3 runs 13 residues. For the CDR3, the DNA is TGTGCCAGCAGCATTGGCAGAACCTATGGCTACACCTTC. Amino acid sequence: CASSIGRTYGYTF. Full variable domain (remainder filled in from reference TRBV7-2 and TRBJ1-2): GAGVSQSPSNKVTEKGKDVELRCDPISGHTALYWYRQSLGQGLEFLIYFQGNSAPDKSGLPSDRFSAERTGGSVSTLTIQRTQQEDSAVYLCASSIGRTYGYTFGSGTRLTVV.

This chain uses TRBV27 with TRBJ1-2; no definite D call. Between the trimmed V and J ends, which lost 5 bases and 2 bases, there was a span of 9 bases. The germline V gene has CDR1 MNHEY and CDR2 SMNVEV (reference sequence). The CDR3 is 13 amino acids. The CDR3 spells CASSPQGNYGYTF. The CDR3 nucleotides are TGTGCCAGCAGTCCCCAAGGGAACTATGGCTACACCTTC.

The J gene is TRBJ2-4, the V gene TRBV4-2; 11 bases fit TRBD2. Per the germline V gene, CDR1 is LGHNA and CDR2 is YNFKEQ. The CDR3 is made up of 15 amino acids. V lost 1 base, J lost 6 bases, and 2 bases stayed unmatched. CDR3 sequence: CASSQGGTSGNIQYF. CDR3 coding DNA: TGTGCCAGCAGCCAAGGGGGGACTAGCGGAAACATTCAGTACTTC.

The chain couples TRBV10-3 to TRBJ2-7; D perhaps matches TRBD1 (5 bases). Germline CDR1 and CDR2: ENHRY and SYGVKD. V lost 4 bases and J 2 bases, leaving 12 bases between the germline ends. The CDR3 is 14 amino acids. The CDR3, as DNA: TGTGCCATCAGTGGAGCACAGGTGACCTACGAGCAGTACTTC. Protein product: CAISGAQVTYEQYF.